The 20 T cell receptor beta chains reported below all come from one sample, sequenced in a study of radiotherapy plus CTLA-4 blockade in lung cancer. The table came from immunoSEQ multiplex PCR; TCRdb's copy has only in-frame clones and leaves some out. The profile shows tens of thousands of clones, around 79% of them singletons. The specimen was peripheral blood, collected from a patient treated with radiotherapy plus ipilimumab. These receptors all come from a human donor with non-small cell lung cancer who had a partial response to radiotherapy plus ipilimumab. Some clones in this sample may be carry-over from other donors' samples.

The chain's CDR3 is CASSLEAAAGYTF. CDR3 nucleotides: TGTGCCAGCAGCTTGGAAGCTGCCGCTGGCTACACCTTC. The V call is TRBV5-4, the J call TRBJ1-2; no reliable D call. CDR1 and CDR2 from the germline V gene are SGHNT and YYREEE (reference sequence). Trimming took 0 bases from V and 7 from J, leaving 10 bases between them. The CDR3 totals 13 residues.

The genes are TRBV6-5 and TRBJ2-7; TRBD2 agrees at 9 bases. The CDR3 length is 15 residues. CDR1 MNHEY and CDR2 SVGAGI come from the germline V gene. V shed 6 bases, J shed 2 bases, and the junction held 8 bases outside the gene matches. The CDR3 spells CASRSWAGGPYEQYF. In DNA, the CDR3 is TGTGCCAGCAGGTCCTGGGCGGGGGGGCCCTACGAGCAGTACTTC.

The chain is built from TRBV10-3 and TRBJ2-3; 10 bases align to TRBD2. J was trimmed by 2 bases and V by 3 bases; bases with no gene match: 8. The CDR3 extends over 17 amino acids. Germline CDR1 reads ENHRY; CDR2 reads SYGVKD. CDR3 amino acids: CAISDLAGGGHTDTQYF. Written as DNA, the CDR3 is TGTGCCATCAGTGATTTAGCGGGAGGAGGGCACACAGATACGCAGTATTTT.

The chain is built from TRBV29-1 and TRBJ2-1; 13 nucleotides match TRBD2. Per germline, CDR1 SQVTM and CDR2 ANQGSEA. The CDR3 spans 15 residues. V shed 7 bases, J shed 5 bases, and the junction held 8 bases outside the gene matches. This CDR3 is CSATTSGRYHNEQFF. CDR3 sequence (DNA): TGCAGCGCCACGACTAGCGGGAGGTACCACAATGAGCAGTTCTTC.

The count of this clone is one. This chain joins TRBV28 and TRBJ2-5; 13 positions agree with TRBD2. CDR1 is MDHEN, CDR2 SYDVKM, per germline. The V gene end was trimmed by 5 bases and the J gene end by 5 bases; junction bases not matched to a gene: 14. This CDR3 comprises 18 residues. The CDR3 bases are TGTGCCAGCAGTCGGAGACTAGCGGGGGGTACGGGGAGGGAGACCCAGTACTTC. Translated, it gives CASSRRLAGGTGRETQYF. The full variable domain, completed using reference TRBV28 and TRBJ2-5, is DVKVTQSSRYLVKRTGEKVFLECVQDMDHENMFWYRQDPGLGLRLIYFSYDVKMKEKGDIPEGYSVSREKKERFSLILESASTNQTSMYLCASSRRLAGGTGRETQYFGPGTRLLVL.

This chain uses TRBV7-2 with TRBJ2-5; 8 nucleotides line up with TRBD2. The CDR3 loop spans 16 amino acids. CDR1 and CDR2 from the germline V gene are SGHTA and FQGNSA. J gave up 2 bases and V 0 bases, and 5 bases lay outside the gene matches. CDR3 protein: CASSLASRGGQETQYF. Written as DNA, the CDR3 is TGTGCCAGCAGCTTAGCAAGTCGGGGGGGACAAGAGACCCAGTACTTC. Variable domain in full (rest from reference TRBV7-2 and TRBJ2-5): GAGVSQSPSNKVTEKGKDVELRCDPISGHTALYWYRQSLGQGLEFLIYFQGNSAPDKSGLPSDRFSAERTGGSVSTLTIQRTQQEDSAVYLCASSLASRGGQETQYFGPGTRLLVL.

This CDR3 is CASSQDTSGGLAHAEQFF. CDR3 nucleotides: TGTGCCAGCAGCCAAGATACCTCCGGCGGACTAGCGCACGCTGAGCAGTTCTTC. The V gene is TRBV4-2, the J gene TRBJ2-1; TRBD2 matches at 9 bases. CDR1 and CDR2 (germline): LGHNA, YNFKEQ. V was clipped by 0 bases and J by 9 bases; unmatched bases: 15. This CDR3 comprises 18 residues.

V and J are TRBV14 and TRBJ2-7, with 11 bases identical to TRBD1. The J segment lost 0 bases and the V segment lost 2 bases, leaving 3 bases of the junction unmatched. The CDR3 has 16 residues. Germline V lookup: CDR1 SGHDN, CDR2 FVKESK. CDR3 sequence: CASSQRTGGISYEQYF. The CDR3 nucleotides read TGTGCCAGCAGCCAAAGGACAGGGGGCATCTCCTACGAGCAGTACTTC.

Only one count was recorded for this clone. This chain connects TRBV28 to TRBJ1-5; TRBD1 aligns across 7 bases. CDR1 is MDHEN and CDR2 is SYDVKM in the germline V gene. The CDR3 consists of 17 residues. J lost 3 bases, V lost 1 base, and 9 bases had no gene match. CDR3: CASSLSIKTGINQPQHF. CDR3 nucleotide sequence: TGTGCCAGCAGTTTATCCATTAAGACAGGGATCAATCAGCCCCAGCATTTT.

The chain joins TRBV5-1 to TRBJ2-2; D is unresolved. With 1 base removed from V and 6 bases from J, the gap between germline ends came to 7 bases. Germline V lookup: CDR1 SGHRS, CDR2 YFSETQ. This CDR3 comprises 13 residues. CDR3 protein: CASSLRVAGELFF. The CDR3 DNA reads TGCGCCAGCAGCTTGCGGGTCGCCGGGGAGCTGTTTTTT.

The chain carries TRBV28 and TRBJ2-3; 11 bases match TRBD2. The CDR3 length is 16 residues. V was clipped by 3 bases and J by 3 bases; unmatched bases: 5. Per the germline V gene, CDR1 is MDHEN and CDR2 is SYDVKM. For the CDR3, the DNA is TGTGCCAGCAGTTTCGTTAGCGGGAGGGTAACAGATACGCAGTATTTT. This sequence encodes CASSFVSGRVTDTQYF. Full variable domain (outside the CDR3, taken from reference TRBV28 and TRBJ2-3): DVKVTQSSRYLVKRTGEKVFLECVQDMDHENMFWYRQDPGLGLRLIYFSYDVKMKEKGDIPEGYSVSREKKERFSLILESASTNQTSMYLCASSFVSGRVTDTQYFGPGTRLTVL.

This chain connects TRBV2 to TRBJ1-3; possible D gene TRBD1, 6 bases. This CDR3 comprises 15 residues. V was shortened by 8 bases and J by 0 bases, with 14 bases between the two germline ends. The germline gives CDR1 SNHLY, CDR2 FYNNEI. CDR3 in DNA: TGTGCCAGCTTCCCGGACAGCCACTCTGGAAACACCATATATTTT. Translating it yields CASFPDSHSGNTIYF.

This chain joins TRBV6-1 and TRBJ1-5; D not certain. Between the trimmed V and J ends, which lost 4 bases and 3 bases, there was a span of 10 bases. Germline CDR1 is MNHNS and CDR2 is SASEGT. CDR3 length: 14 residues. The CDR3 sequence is CASSVLRSNQPQHF. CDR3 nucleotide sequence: TGTGCCAGCAGTGTTTTGCGATCCAATCAGCCCCAGCATTTT.

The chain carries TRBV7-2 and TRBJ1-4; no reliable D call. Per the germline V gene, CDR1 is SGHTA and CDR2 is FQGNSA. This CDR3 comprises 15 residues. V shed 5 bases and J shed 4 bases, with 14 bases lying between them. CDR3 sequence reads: CASSQASGSNEKLFF. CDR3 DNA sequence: TGTGCCAGCAGCCAAGCCTCCGGGAGTAATGAAAAACTGTTTTTT. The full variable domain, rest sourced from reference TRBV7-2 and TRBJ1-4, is GAGVSQSPSNKVTEKGKDVELRCDPISGHTALYWYRQSLGQGLEFLIYFQGNSAPDKSGLPSDRFSAERTGGSVSTLTIQRTQQEDSAVYLCASSQASGSNEKLFFGSGTQLSVL.

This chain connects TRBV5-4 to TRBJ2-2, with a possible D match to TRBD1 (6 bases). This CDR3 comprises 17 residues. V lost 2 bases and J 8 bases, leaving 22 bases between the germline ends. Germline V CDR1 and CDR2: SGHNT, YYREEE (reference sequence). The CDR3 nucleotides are TGTGCCAGCAGCTTAGATCCGGGACAATCGGTGAGGGGGGAGCTGTTTTTT. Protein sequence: CASSLDPGQSVRGELFF.

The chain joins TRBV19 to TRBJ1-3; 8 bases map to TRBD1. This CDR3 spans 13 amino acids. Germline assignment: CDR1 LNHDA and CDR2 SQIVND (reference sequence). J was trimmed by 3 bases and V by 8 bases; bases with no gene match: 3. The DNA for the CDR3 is TGTGCCAGTGCGGACAGGGTTGGAAACACCATATATTTT. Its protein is CASADRVGNTIYF. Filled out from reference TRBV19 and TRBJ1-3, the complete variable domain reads DGGITQSPKYLFRKEGQNVTLSCEQNLNHDAMYWYRQDPGQGLRLIYYSQIVNDFQKGDIAEGYSVSREKKESFPLTVTSAQKNPTAFYLCASADRVGNTIYFGEGSWLTVV.

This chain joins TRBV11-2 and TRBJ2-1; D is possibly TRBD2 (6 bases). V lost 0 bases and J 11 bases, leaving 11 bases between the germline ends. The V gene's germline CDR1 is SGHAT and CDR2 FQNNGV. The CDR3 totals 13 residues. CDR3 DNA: TGTGCCAGCAGCTTAGATCTCCGGGGGAAGCAGTTCTTC. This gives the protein CASSLDLRGKQFF.

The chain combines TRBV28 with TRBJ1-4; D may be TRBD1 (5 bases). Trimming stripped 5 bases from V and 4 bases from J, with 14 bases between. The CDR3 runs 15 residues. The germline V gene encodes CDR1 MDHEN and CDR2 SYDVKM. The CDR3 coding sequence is TGTGCCAGCAGTCCGCCCAGGGTGGGTAATGAAAAACTGTTTTTT. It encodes CASSPPRVGNEKLFF.

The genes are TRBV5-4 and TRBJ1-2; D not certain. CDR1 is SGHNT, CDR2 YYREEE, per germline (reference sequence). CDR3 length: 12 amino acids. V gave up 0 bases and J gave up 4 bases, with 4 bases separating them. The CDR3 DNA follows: TGTGCCAGCAGCTTGGACAGCTATGGCTACACCTTC. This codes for CASSLDSYGYTF.

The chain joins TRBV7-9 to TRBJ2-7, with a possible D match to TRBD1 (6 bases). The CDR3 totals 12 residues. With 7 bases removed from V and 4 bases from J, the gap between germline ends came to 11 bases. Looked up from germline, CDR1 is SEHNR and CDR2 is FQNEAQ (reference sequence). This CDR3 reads CASTSQGYEQYF. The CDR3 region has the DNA TGTGCCAGCACCTCCCAGGGGTACGAGCAGTACTTC.